This T cell receptor (beta chain) was sequenced for a study of blood T cell repertoires in COVID-19. Study-wide background: Sites across the United States, Italy and Spain contributed samples from acute and convalescent COVID-19. Sources were T cells, B-cell-depleted T cells, or PBMCs; the material itself was cDNA or gDNA.

Trimming at V came to 2 bases and at J to 4 bases, leaving 3 bases not matched to a gene. The CDR3 runs 15 residues. The V gene's germline CDR1 is SGHAT and CDR2 FQNNGV. Authors' analysis steps: Reference gene primer amplification yielded estimated nucleated cell counts. Profiled with immunoSEQ multiplex PCR; TCRdb holds only in-frame clones, not every one. V and J calls plus clone size are reproduced from that table; the DNA served to infer D and trimming. The data show around 68,000 clones, around 80% seen once. The genes are TRBV11-2 and TRBJ2-1; 9 bases match TRBD2. This clonotype originated in a human donor in a cohort sampled during active COVID-19. The sample consisted of peripheral blood. CDR3 bases: TGTGCCAGCAGCTTACTAGCGGGGCCTTACAATGAGCAGTTCTTC. As protein: CASSLLAGPYNEQFF. The whole variable domain, remainder taken from reference TRBV11-2 and TRBJ2-1, is EAGVAQSPRYKIIEKRQSVAFWCNPISGHATLYWYQQILGQGPKLLIQFQNNGVVDDSQLPKDRFSAERLKGVDSTLKIQPAKLEDSAVYLCASSLLAGPYNEQFFGPGTRLTVL.